The TCR beta chain under discussion was sequenced for a study of cytomegalovirus exposure and HLA in healthy donors. V was clipped by 3 bases and J by 2 bases, with 5 bases between them. Germline V gene lookup returns CDR1 LNHDA and CDR2 SQIVND (reference sequence). This CDR3 region has 13 residues. Primers for the PCR totalled 60 Vbeta and 13 Jbeta. The repertoire was sequenced with immunoSEQ multiplex PCR; TCRdb's copy has only in-frame clones and lacks some. The sample yields tens of thousands of clones, of which the top ten take up 15%. The clonotype was recovered from a man between 50 and 59 years old in good health and CMV-seropositive. The V gene is TRBV19, the J gene TRBJ2-1, with TRBD1 as a possible D gene (5 bases). Specimen: PBMCs. This chain's CDR3 is CASSMGPYNEQFF. The CDR3 DNA reads as TGTGCCAGTAGTATGGGGCCCTACAATGAGCAGTTCTTC.